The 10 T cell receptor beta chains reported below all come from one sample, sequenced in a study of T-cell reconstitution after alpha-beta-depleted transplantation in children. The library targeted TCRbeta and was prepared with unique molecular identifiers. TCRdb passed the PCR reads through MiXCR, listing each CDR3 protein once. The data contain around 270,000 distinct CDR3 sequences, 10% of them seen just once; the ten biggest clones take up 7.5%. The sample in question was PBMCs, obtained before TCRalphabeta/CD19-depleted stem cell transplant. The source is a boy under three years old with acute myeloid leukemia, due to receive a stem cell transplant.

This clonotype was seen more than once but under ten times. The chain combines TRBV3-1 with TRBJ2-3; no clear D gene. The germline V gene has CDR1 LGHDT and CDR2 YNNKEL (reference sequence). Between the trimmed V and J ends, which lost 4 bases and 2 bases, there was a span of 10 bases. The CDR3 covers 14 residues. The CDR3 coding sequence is TGTGCCAGCAGCCTACCACCCCACACAGATACGCAGTATTTT. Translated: CASSLPPHTDTQYF.

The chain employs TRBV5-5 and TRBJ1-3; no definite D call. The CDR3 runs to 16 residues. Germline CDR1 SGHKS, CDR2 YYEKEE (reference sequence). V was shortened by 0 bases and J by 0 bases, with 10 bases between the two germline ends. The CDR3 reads CASSLGIGVSGNTIYF. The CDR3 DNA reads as TGTGCCAGCAGCTTGGGGATCGGGGTCTCTGGAAACACCATATATTTT. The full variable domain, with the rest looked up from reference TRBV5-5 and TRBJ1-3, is DAGVTQSPTHLIKTRGQQVTLRCSPISGHKSVSWYQQVLGQGPQFIFQYYEKEERGRGNFPDRFSARQFPNYSSELNVNALLLGDSALYLCASSLGIGVSGNTIYFGEGSWLTVV.

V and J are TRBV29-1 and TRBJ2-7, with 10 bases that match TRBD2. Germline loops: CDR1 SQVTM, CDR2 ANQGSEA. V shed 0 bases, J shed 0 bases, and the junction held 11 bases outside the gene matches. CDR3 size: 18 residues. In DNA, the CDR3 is TGCAGCGTTGAAGATAAACGAGGAGTAGCGGGGGGCTCCTACGAGCAGTACTTC. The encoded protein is CSVEDKRGVAGGSYEQYF.

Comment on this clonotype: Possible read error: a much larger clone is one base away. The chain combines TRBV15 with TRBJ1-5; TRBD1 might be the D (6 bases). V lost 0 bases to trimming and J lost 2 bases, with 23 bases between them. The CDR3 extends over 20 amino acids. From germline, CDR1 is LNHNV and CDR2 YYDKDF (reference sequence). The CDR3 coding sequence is TGTGCCACCAGCAGAGATTTTTATGCGGGCAGGGGTGGGTGCAATCAGCCCCAGCATTTT. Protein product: CATSRDFYAGRGGCNQPQHF.

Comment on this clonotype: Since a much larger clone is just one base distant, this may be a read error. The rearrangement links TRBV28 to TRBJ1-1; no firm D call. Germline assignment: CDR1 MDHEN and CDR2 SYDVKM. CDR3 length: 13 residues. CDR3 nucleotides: TGTGCCAGCAGTTTAGTAGGTTCCACTGAAGATTTCTTT. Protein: CASSLVGSTEDFF.

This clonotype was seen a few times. For the CDR3, the DNA is TGTGCCAGCAGTGAGGGCATATGGGAAAAACTGTTTTTT. Translated: CASSEGIWEKLFF. This chain connects TRBV2 to TRBJ1-4; the D is unclear. V lost 3 bases to trimming and J lost 8 bases, with 10 bases between them. CDR3 length: 13 amino acids. CDR1 is SNHLY and CDR2 is FYNNEI in the germline V gene. The variable domain in full, completed from reference TRBV2 and TRBJ1-4, reads EPEVTQTPSHQVTQMGQEVILRCVPISNHLYFYWYRQILGQKVEFLVSFYNNEISEKSEIFDDQFSVERPDGSNFTLKIRSTKLEDSAMYFCASSEGIWEKLFFGSGTQLSVL.

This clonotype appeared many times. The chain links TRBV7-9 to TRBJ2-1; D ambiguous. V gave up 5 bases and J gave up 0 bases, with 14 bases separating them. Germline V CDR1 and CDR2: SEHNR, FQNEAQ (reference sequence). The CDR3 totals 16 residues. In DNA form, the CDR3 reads TGTGCCAGCAGCCAAGGACCCTCGAGCTCCTACAATGAGCAGTTCTTC. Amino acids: CASSQGPSSSYNEQFF. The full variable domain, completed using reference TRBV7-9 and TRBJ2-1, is DTGVSQNPRHKITKRGQNVTFRCDPISEHNRLYWYRQTLGQGPEFLTYFQNEAQLEKSRLLSDRFSAERPKGSFSTLEIQRTEQGDSAMYLCASSQGPSSSYNEQFFGPGTRLTVL.

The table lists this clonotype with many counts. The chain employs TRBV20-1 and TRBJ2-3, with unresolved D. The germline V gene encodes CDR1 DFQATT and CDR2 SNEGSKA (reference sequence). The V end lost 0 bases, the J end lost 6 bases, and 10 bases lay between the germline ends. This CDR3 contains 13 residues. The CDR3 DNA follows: TGCAGTGCTAGAGATCGGCCTCCCGATACGCAGTATTTT. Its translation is CSARDRPPDTQYF.

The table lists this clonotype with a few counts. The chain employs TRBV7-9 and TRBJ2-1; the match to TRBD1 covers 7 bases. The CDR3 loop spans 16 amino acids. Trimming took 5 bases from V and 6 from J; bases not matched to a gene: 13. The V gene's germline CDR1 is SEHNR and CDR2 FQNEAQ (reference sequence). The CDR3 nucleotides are TGTGCCAGCAGCCCTAGTGATTCTGACAGGGTCAATGAGCAGTTCTTC. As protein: CASSPSDSDRVNEQFF.

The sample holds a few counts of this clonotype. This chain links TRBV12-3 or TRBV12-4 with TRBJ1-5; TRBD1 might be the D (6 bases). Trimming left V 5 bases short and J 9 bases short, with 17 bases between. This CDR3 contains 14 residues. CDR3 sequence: CASSLQGTVVPQHF. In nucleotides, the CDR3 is TGTGCCAGCAGTCTTCAGGGGACGGTAGTGCCCCAGCATTTT.